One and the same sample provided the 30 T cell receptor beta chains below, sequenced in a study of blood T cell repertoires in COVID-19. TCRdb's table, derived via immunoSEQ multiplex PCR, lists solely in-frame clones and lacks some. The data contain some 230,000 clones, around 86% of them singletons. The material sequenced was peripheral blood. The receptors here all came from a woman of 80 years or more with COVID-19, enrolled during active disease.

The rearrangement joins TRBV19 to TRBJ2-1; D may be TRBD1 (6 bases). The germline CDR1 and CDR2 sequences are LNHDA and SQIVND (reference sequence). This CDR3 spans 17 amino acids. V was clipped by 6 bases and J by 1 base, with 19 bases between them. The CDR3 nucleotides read TGTGCCAGTAGCTTGGGGCGACAGGATTTTTCCTACAATGAGCAGTTCTTC. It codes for CASSLGRQDFSYNEQFF.

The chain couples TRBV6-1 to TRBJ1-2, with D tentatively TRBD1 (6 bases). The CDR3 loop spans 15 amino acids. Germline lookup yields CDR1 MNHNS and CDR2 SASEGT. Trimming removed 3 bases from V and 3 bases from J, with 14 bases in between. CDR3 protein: CASSDRGGSDYGYTF. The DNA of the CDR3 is TGTGCCAGCAGTGATAGGGGGGGTAGCGACTATGGCTACACCTTC.

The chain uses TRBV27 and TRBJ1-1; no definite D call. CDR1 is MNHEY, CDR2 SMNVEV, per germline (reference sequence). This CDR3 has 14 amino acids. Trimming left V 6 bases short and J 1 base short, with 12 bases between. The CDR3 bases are TGTGCCAGCAGAGAGGTGAGGCCGAACACTGAAGCTTTCTTT. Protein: CASREVRPNTEAFF.

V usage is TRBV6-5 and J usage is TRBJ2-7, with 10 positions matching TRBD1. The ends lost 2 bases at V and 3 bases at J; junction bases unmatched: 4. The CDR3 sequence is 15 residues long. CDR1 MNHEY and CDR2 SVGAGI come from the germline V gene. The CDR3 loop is CASSYGTGVFYEQYF. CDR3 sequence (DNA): TGTGCCAGCAGTTACGGGACAGGGGTTTTCTACGAGCAGTACTTC.

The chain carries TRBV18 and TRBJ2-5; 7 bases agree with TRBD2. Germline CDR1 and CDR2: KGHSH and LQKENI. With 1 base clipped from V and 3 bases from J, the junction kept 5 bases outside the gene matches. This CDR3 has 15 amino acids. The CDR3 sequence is CASSPQLAGEETQYF. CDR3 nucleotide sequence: TGTGCCAGCTCACCACAGTTGGCGGGGGAAGAGACCCAGTACTTC.

The CDR3 nucleotides are TGCAGCGTTGTAAAGGAGATGAACACTGAAGCTTTCTTT. Its translation is CSVVKEMNTEAFF. The V call is TRBV29-1, the J call TRBJ1-1; D is uncertain. CDR1 is SQVTM and CDR2 is ANQGSEA in the germline V gene. The CDR3 has 13 residues. V dropped 4 bases and J dropped 0 bases, with 9 bases sitting between them.

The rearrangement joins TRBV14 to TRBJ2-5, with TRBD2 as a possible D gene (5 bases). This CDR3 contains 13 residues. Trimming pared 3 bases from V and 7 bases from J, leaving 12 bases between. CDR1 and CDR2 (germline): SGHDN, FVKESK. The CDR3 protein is CASSHRIGGTQYF. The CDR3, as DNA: TGTGCCAGCAGCCACCGAATTGGAGGGACCCAGTACTTC.

The CDR3 sequence is CASRSPGGTYGYTF. In nucleotides, the CDR3 is TGTGCCAGCAGAAGCCCGGGGGGAACCTATGGCTACACCTTC. The chain combines TRBV6-5 with TRBJ1-2; possibly TRBD1 for D (5 bases). Germline-derived CDR1 and CDR2 are MNHEY and SVGAGI. The CDR3 consists of 14 residues. Deletions cut 6 bases from V and 4 bases from J, with 15 bases between.

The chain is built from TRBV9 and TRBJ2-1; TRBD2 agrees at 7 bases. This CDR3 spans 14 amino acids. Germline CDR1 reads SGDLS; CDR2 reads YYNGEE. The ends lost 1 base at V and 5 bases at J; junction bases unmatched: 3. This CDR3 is CASSVPGGDNEQFF. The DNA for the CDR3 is TGTGCCAGCAGCGTACCGGGGGGAGACAATGAGCAGTTCTTC.

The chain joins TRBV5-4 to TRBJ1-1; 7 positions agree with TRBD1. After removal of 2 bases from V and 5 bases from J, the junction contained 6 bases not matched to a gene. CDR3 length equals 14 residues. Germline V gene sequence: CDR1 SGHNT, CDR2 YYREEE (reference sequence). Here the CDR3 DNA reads TGTGCCAGCAGCTTCTCGACAGGGATGACTGAAGCTTTCTTT. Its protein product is CASSFSTGMTEAFF.

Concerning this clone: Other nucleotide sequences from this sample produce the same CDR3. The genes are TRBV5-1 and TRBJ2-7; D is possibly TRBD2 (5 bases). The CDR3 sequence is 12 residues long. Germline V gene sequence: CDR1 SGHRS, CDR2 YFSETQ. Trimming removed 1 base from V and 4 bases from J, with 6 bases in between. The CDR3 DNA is TGCGCCAGCAGCTTGTCGGGATACGAGCAGTACTTC. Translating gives CASSLSGYEQYF.

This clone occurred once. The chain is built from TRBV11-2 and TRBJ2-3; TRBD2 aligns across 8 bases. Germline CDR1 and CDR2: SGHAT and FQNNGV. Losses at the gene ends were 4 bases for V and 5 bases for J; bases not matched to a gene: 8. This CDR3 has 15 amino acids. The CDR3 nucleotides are TGTGCCAGCAGCTCGCAGCGGGGGAGGGAAGATACGCAGTATTTT. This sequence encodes CASSSQRGREDTQYF.

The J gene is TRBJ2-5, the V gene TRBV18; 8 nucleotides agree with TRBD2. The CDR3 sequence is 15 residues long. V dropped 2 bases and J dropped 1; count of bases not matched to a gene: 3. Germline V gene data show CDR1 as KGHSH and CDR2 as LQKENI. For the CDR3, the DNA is TGTGCCAGCTCACCAGCCCTAGCGGGCCAAGAGACCCAGTACTTC. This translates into CASSPALAGQETQYF.

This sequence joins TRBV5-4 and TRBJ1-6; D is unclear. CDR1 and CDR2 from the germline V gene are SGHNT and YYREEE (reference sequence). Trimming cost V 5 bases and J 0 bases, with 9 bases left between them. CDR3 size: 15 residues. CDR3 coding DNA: TGTGCCAGCAGACGATCGAGCTCCTATAATTCACCCCTCCACTTT. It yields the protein CASRRSSSYNSPLHF.

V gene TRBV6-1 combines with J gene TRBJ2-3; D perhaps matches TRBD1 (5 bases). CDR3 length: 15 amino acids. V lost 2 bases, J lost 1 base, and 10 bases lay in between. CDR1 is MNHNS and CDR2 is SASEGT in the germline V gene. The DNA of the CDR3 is TGTGCCAGCAGTGAACAGGGTTCGGGCACAGATACGCAGTATTTT. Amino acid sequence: CASSEQGSGTDTQYF.

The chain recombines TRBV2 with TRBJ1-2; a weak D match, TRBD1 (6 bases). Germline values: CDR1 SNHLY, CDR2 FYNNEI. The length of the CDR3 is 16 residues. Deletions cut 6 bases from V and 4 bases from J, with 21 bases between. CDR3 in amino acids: CASSSDGAGVVYGYTF. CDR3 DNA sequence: TGTGCCAGCAGCTCAGACGGGGCAGGGGTTGTCTATGGCTACACCTTC.

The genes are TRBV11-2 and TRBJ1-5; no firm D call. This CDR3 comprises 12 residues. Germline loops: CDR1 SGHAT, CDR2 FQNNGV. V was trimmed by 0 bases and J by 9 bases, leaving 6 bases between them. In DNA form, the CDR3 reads TGTGCCAGCAGCTTAGATGGAGGGCCCCAGCATTTT. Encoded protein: CASSLDGGPQHF. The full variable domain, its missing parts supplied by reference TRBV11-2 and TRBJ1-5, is EAGVAQSPRYKIIEKRQSVAFWCNPISGHATLYWYQQILGQGPKLLIQFQNNGVVDDSQLPKDRFSAERLKGVDSTLKIQPAKLEDSAVYLCASSLDGGPQHFGDGTRLSIL.

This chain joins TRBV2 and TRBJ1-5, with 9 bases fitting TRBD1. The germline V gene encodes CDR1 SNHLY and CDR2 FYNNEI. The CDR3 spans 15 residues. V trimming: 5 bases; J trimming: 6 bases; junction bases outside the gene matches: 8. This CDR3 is CASSTTGGIGQPQHF. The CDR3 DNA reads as TGTGCCAGCAGTACTACAGGGGGCATAGGTCAGCCCCAGCATTTT.

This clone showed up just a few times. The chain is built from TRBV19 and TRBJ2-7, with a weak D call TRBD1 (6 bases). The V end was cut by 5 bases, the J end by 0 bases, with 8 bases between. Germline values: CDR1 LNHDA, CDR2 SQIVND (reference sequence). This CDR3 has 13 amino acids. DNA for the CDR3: TGTGCCAGTAGTTTACAGGGCTCCTACGAGCAGTACTTC. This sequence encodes CASSLQGSYEQYF.

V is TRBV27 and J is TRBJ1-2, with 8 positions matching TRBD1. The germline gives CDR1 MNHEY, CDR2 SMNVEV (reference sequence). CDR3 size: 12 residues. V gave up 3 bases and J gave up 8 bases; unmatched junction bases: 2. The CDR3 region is CASSFGQGGYTF. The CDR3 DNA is TGTGCCAGCAGTTTCGGACAGGGAGGCTACACCTTC.

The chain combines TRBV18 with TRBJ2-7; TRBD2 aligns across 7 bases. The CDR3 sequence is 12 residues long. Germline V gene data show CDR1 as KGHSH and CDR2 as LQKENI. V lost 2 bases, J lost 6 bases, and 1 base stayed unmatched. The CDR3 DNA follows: TGTGCCAGCTCACCAGGGGAGGGCGAGCAGTACTTC. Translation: CASSPGEGEQYF.

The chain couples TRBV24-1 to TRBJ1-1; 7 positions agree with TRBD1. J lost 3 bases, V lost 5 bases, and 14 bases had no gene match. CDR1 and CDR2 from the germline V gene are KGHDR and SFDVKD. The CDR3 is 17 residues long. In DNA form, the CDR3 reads TGTGCCACCAGTGGGGAGTGGGGTACAGGGGAGGACACTGAAGCTTTCTTT. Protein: CATSGEWGTGEDTEAFF.

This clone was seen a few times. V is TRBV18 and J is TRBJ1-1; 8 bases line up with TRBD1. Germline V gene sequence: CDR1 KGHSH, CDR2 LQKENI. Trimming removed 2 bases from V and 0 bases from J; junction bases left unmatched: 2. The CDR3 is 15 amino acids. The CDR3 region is CASSPTGGVNTEAFF. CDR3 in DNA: TGTGCCAGCTCACCAACAGGGGGGGTGAACACTGAAGCTTTCTTT. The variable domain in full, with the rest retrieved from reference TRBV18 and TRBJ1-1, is NAGVMQNPRHLVRRRGQEARLRCSPMKGHSHVYWYRQLPEEGLKFMVYLQKENIIDESGMPKERFSAEFPKEGPSILRIQQVVRGDSAAYFCASSPTGGVNTEAFFGQGTRLTVV.

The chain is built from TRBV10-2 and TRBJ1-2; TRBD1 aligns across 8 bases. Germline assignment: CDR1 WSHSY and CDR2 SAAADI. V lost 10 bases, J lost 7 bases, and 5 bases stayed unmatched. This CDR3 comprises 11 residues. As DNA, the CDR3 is TGCGCCACCAGACAGGGGTCTGGCTACACCTTC. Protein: CATRQGSGYTF.

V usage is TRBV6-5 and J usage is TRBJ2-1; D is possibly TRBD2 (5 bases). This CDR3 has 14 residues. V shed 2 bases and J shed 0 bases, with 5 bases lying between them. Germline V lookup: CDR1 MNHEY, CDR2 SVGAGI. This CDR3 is CASSYRDSYNEQFF. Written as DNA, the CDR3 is TGTGCCAGCAGTTACCGGGACTCCTACAATGAGCAGTTCTTC.

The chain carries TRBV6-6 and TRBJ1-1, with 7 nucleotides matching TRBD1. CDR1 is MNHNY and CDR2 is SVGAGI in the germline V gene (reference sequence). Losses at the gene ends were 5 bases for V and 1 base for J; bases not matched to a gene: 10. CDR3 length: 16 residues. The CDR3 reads CASSRDRVGGNTEAFF. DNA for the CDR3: TGTGCCAGCAGTAGAGACAGGGTTGGGGGGAACACTGAAGCTTTCTTT.

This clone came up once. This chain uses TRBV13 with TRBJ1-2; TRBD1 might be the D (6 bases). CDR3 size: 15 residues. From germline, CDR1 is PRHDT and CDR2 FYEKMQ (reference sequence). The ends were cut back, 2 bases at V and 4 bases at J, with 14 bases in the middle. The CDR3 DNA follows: TGTGCCAGCAGCTTAATCCGGGGGGCAGCCTATGGCTACACCTTC. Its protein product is CASSLIRGAAYGYTF.

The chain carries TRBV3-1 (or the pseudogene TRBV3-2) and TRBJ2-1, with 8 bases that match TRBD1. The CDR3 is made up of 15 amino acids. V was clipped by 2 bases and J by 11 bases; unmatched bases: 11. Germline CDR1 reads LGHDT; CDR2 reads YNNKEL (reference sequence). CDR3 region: CASSQPRDRKDQQFF. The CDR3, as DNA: TGTGCCAGCAGCCAACCCCGGGACAGGAAAGACCAGCAGTTCTTC.

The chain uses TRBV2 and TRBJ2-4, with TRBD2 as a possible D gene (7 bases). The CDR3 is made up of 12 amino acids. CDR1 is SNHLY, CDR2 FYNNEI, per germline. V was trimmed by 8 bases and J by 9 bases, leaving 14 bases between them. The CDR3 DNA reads TGTGCCAGCTCAGGGGAGGGGAGCATTCAGTACTTC. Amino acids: CASSGEGSIQYF.

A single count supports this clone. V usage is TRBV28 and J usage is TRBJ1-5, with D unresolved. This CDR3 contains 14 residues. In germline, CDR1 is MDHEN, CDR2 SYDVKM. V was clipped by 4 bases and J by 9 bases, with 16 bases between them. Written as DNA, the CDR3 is TGTGCCAGCAGTTCCCCCGGGGAAGACGGGCCCCAGCATTTT. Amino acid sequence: CASSSPGEDGPQHF.